These T cell receptor beta chains were read from a single sample in a study of cytomegalovirus exposure and HLA in healthy donors. Some clones are missing from TCRdb's copy, which holds only in-frame ones; the method was immunoSEQ multiplex PCR. The data hold more than 95,000 clones, with less than 85% observed a single time. The specimen was PBMCs. The receptor set was obtained from a man younger than 30 in good health and CMV-seropositive. Both conserved end residues are part of each CDR3. D genes are given only for firm matches. Clone size is given for some rows only: seen once, a few or many times, or a class if the clone is expanded.

v_call	j_call	clone_size	d_call	cdr3_nt	cdr3_aa
TRBV5-6	TRBJ2-7	.	TRBD1	TGTGCCAGCAGCTTGGGCAGGGGGATCACCTACGAGCAGTACTTC	CASSLGRGITYEQYF
TRBV6-5	TRBJ1-2	.	.	TGTGCCAGCAGCGACGGAGGGAGCTATGGCTACACCTTC	CASSDGGSYGYTF
TRBV19	TRBJ2-7	.	TRBD1	TGTGCCAGTAAGGTGGGACAGGGGGTCAACGAGCAGTACTTC	CASKVGQGVNEQYF
TRBV2	TRBJ2-3	.	TRBD2	TGTGCCAGCACCCGCATGGGACTAGCAGATACGCAGTATTTT	CASTRMGLADTQYF
TRBV9	TRBJ2-3	.	.	TGTGCCAGCAGCGTAGACCCCCGGGTTGACACAGATACGCAGTATTTT	CASSVDPRVDTDTQYF
TRBV27	TRBJ2-7	.	TRBD1	TGTGCCAGCAGTTTTGATCCCGACAGGGGGTCGGCCGAGCAGTACTTC	CASSFDPDRGSAEQYF
TRBV28	TRBJ2-5	.	TRBD1	TGTGCCAGCACCAAGACAGGGGGGTGGGAGACCCAGTACTTC	CASTKTGGWETQYF
TRBV18	TRBJ2-2	.	TRBD1	TGTGCCAGCTCACCCCGGACAGGGTGGACCGGGGAGCTGTTTTTT	CASSPRTGWTGELFF
TRBV19	TRBJ1-5	.	TRBD1	TGTGCCAGTTCAGAGACAGGGGGCCCCTATAGCAATCAGCCCCAGCATTTT	CASSETGGPYSNQPQHF
TRBV5-6	TRBJ2-5	.	.	TGTGCCAGCAGCTTGGGTAGGGGGATCCAAGAGACCCAGTACTTC	CASSLGRGIQETQYF
TRBV6-5	TRBJ1-2	.	TRBD1	TGTGCCACCACCAGGGGGACGGATGGCTACACCTTC	CATTRGTDGYTF
TRBV2	TRBJ1-6	once	.	TGTGCCAGCAGTGACCAGGTCTCCTATAATTCACCCCTCCACTTT	CASSDQVSYNSPLHF
TRBV5-1	TRBJ1-2	.	.	TGCGCCAGCAGCCCGAATTGGCTCCGGACAAACTATGGCTACACCTTC	CASSPNWLRTNYGYTF
TRBV6-6	TRBJ2-5	.	TRBD2	TGTGCCAGCAGCGGGACTAGCGGGGGTGCTGGGACCCAGTACTTC	CASSGTSGGAGTQYF
TRBV6-5	TRBJ2-2	.	TRBD1	TGTGCCAGCAGTTTTCTACAGGGGGCGAATCCCGGGGAGCTGTTTTTT	CASSFLQGANPGELFF
TRBV13	TRBJ2-1	.	TRBD2	TGTGCCAGCAGCACAGGAGTAGCGGGGGGGCTGAGCTCCTACAATGAGCAGTTCTTC	CASSTGVAGGLSSYNEQFF
TRBV28	TRBJ1-5	.	.	TGTGCCAGCAGCCCTACCTTAAATCAGCCCCAGCATTTT	CASSPTLNQPQHF
TRBV18	TRBJ2-1	.	TRBD2	TGTGCCAGCTCACACTTTTCAAGCGGGGATTCCCCCAATGAGCAGTTCTTC	CASSHFSSGDSPNEQFF
TRBV7-9	TRBJ1-4	.	.	TGTGCCAGCAGCTTAGTTCAGGGAACTAATGAAAAACTGTTTTTT	CASSLVQGTNEKLFF
TRBV7-2	TRBJ1-1	once	.	TGTGCCAGCAGCACACCCGGACAGTTCATGAACACTGAAGCTTTCTTT	CASSTPGQFMNTEAFF
TRBV5-4	TRBJ2-3	.	TRBD2	TGTGCCAGCAGCGTCCCGGGGGGGGATACGCAGTATTTT	CASSVPGGDTQYF
TRBV5-4	TRBJ1-1	.	TRBD1	TGTGCCAGCAGCTGGACAGGGGCTGAAACTGAAGCTTTCTTT	CASSWTGAETEAFF
TRBV5-6	TRBJ1-2	.	.	TGTGCCAGCAGCTCGCTTGACAGATACTATGGCTACACCTTC	CASSSLDRYYGYTF
TRBV6-5	TRBJ1-1	.	TRBD1	TGTGCCAGCAGTTACACCGACAGGGGAACTGAAGCTTTCTTT	CASSYTDRGTEAFF
TRBV30	TRBJ1-1	.	TRBD1	TGTGCCTGGAGTCGTACAGGGGCTATGAACACTGAAGCTTTCTTT	CAWSRTGAMNTEAFF
TRBV28	TRBJ2-5	.	TRBD1	TGTGCCAGCAGTGCACCGGGACAGCAAGAGACCCAGTACTTC	CASSAPGQQETQYF
TRBV14	TRBJ2-7	once	TRBD1	TGTGCCAGCAGCCAAACAGGGGCGTCCAGCTCCTACGAGCAGTACTTC	CASSQTGASSSYEQYF
TRBV27	TRBJ2-3	.	TRBD2	TGTGCCAGCAGCCCGAGCGGGGGGGCTCCAGATACGCAGTATTTT	CASSPSGGAPDTQYF
TRBV11-2	TRBJ2-1	.	.	TGTGCCAGCAGCTTAGGGCAGGGCTACAATGAGCAGTTCTTC	CASSLGQGYNEQFF
TRBV6-6	TRBJ1-4	few	.	TGTGCCAGCAGTTATGGGCAGGGGGAAAAACTGTTTTTT	CASSYGQGEKLFF
TRBV11-2	TRBJ1-3	few	.	TGTGCCAGCAGCTTAGAGCACAGTGGAAACACCATATATTTT	CASSLEHSGNTIYF
TRBV2	TRBJ2-1	.	TRBD2	TGTGCCAGCTTGCCTAGCGGGCTGAACAATGAGCAGTTCTTC	CASLPSGLNNEQFF
TRBV19	TRBJ1-1	few	.	TGTGCCAGTAGTATATTGGAGGGGCCGAACACTGAAGCTTTCTTT	CASSILEGPNTEAFF
TRBV5-4	TRBJ1-1	.	.	TGTGCCAGCAGGTCGCAGGGCCTCGCTGAAGCTTTCTTT	CASRSQGLAEAFF
TRBV7-6	TRBJ2-2	few	.	TGTGCCGGCGAAGGGAGAAACACCGGGGAGCTGTTTTTT	CAGEGRNTGELFF
TRBV28	TRBJ1-5	.	TRBD1	TGTGCCAGCAGCCTAACAGGGGGCAATCAGCCCCAGCATTTT	CASSLTGGNQPQHF
TRBV18	TRBJ2-5	.	TRBD2	TGTGCCAGCTCACCCCGGGGGGGCCCGAGGGAGACCCAGTACTTC	CASSPRGGPRETQYF
TRBV7-6	TRBJ1-5	.	.	TGTGCCAGCAGCTTAGAATCAGGGTCCCAGCCCCAGCATTTT	CASSLESGSQPQHF
TRBV5-1	TRBJ1-1	.	TRBD1	TGCGCCAGCAGCTTAAAGACAGGGGGCTGGGGGAACACTGAAGCTTTCTTT	CASSLKTGGWGNTEAFF
TRBV13	TRBJ1-1	.	.	TGTGCCAGCAGCTTAGTGGGCAGGGGAGACACTGAAGCTTTCTTT	CASSLVGRGDTEAFF
TRBV11-2	TRBJ1-5	.	.	TGTGCCAGCAGCTTAGGTCAGGGTGGCAATCAGCCCCAGCATTTT	CASSLGQGGNQPQHF
TRBV4-1	TRBJ2-5	.	.	TGCGCCAGCAGCCAATGGCAGGGAGAGACCCAGTACTTC	CASSQWQGETQYF
TRBV10-3	TRBJ1-1	once	.	TGTGCCATCCAAGCCGTGACAGGCTCGGTCAGTGGAGCTTTCTTT	CAIQAVTGSVSGAFF
TRBV9	TRBJ2-5	.	TRBD1	TGTGCCAGCAGCGGACAGGGAGAGACCCAGTACTTC	CASSGQGETQYF
TRBV6-1	TRBJ1-2	.	.	TGTGCCAGCAGTGACCGGGGGGCCTCGCGGGTATACACCTTC	CASSDRGASRVYTF
TRBV19	TRBJ2-6	.	TRBD1	TGTGCCAGTACCATGGGACAGGGGGCTGGGGCCAACGTCCTGACTTTC	CASTMGQGAGANVLTF
TRBV5-5	TRBJ2-7	.	.	TGTGCCAGCAGCTCGGACAGCTCCTACGAGCAGTACTTC	CASSSDSSYEQYF
TRBV4-2	TRBJ2-2	once	TRBD1	TGTGCCAGCAGCCAGGATAACCTAGGAATCCGGGACAGTATTAATACCGGGGAGCTGTTTTTT	CASSQDNLGIRDSINTGELFF
TRBV28	TRBJ2-6	.	.	TGTGCCAGCAGTTTAATAATAGGGGCGCAGGGGGCCAACGTCCTGACTTTC	CASSLIIGAQGANVLTF
TRBV5-4	TRBJ1-3	.	.	TGTGCCAGCAGCTTACAGGGTATAGCAAACACCATATATTTT	CASSLQGIANTIYF
TRBV29-1	TRBJ2-2	.	TRBD1	TGCAGCGTTGACAGGGGGTACACCGGGGAGCTGTTTTTT	CSVDRGYTGELFF
TRBV5-6	TRBJ1-1	.	.	TGTGCCAGCAACAAAGGGGGTAGCACTGAAGCTTTCTTT	CASNKGGSTEAFF
TRBV13	TRBJ2-7	.	.	TGTGCCAGCAGCTCCTCGGTGGGGGACATGCAGCACGAGCAGTACTTC	CASSSSVGDMQHEQYF